Listed below are T cell receptor beta chains from one sample, sequenced in a study of blood T cell repertoires in COVID-19. Some clones are missing from TCRdb's copy, which holds only in-frame ones; the method was immunoSEQ multiplex PCR. The table lists around 80,000 clones, approximately 80% of them singletons. Sequencing input: peripheral blood. The receptor source for this set is a man at least 80 years old with acute or convalescent COVID-19. Both conserved end residues are part of each CDR3. A D gene is named only where the DNA matches it firmly.

v_call	cdr3_length	d_call	j_call	cdr3_aa
TRBV5-4	15	-	TRBJ1-6	CASSFQGVYNSPLHF
TRBV30	11	-	TRBJ1-2	CAWSVLYGYTF
TRBV7-9	15	TRBD1	TRBJ2-1	CASSLQGASANEQFF
TRBV2	14	TRBD1	TRBJ2-5	CASSFDRGQETQYF
TRBV7-9	16	-	TRBJ2-7	CASSYEPGRGPYEQYF
TRBV19	15	-	TRBJ2-3	CASSIVDAGSDTQYF
TRBV2	13	TRBD1	TRBJ1-4	CASRRDRNEKLFF
TRBV6-5	15	-	TRBJ2-6	CASSYRDSGANVLTF
TRBV7-9	15	-	TRBJ1-4	CASSLQGRILEKLFF
TRBV12-3/TRBV12-4	11	-	TRBJ2-5	CASRRGETQYF
TRBV9	15	TRBD2	TRBJ2-3	CASSFGRGGSDTQYF
TRBV6-1	16	-	TRBJ1-1	CASSALQGGMNTEAFF
TRBV6-2/TRBV6-3	14	-	TRBJ1-6	CASSYEAGNSPLHF
TRBV11-2	16	-	TRBJ1-1	CASSLDGGSGAPEAFF
TRBV20-1	11	-	TRBJ1-2	CSARSGNGYTF
TRBV18	12	-	TRBJ1-1	CASSPRQAEAFF
TRBV6-1	15	TRBD1	TRBJ2-7	CASSEGQGQGGEQYF
TRBV10-2	16	TRBD1	TRBJ1-2	CASSEGTGSSNYGYTF
TRBV11-2	16	-	TRBJ2-3	CASSALGGITTDTQYF
TRBV25-1	13	TRBD1	TRBJ2-5	CASQQGAQETQYF
TRBV2	14	-	TRBJ2-2	CASTLGVNTGELFF